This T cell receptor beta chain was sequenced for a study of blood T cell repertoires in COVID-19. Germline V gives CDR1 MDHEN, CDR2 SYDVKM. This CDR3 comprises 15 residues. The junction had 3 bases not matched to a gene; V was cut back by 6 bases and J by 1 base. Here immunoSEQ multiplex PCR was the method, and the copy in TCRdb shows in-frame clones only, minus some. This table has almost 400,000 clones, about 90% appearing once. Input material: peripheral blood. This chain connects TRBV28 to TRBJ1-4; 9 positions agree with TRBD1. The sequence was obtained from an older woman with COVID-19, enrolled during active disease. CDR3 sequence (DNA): TGTGCCAGCAGGGCGACAGGGGGAACTAATGAAAAACTGTTTTTT. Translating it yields CASRATGGTNEKLFF.